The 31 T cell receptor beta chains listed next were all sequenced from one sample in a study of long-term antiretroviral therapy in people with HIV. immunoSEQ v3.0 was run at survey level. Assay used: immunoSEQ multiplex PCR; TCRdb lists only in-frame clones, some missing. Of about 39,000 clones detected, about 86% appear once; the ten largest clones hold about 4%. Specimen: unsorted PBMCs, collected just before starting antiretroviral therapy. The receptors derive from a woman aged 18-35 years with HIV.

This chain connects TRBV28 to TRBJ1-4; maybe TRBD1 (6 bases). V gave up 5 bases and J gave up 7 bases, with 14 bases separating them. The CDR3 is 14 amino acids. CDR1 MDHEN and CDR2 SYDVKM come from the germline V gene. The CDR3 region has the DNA TGTGCCAGCAGTGTCACAGGGTTGGGTGAAAAACTGTTTTTT. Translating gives CASSVTGLGEKLFF. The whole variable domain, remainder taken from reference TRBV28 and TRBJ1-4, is DVKVTQSSRYLVKRTGEKVFLECVQDMDHENMFWYRQDPGLGLRLIYFSYDVKMKEKGDIPEGYSVSREKKERFSLILESASTNQTSMYLCASSVTGLGEKLFFGSGTQLSVL.

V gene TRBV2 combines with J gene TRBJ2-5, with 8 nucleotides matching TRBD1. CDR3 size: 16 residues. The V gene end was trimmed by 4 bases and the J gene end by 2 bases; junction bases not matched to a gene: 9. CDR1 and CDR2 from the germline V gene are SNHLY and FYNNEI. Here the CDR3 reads CASSGSGGRLQETQYF. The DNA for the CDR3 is TGTGCCAGCAGTGGGTCAGGGGGCCGTCTACAAGAGACCCAGTACTTC.

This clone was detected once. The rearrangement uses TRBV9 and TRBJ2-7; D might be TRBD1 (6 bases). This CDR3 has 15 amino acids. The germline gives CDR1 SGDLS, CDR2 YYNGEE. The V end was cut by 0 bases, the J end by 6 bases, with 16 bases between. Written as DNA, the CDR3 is TGTGCCAGCAGCGTAGAACTATCAGGGGTCGGCGAGCAGTACTTC. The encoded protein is CASSVELSGVGEQYF.

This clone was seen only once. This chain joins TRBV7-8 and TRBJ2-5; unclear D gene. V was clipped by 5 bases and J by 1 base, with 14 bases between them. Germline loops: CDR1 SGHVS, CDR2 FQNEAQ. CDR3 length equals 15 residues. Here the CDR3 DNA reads TGTGCCAGCAGCCTCCTTCTTGGTGCCCAAGAGACCCAGTACTTC. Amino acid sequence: CASSLLLGAQETQYF. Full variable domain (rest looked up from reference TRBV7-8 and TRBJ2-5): GAGVSQSPRYKVAKRGQDVALRCDPISGHVSLFWYQQALGQGPEFLTYFQNEAQLDKSGLPSDRFFAERPEGSVSTLKIQRTQQEDSAVYLCASSLLLGAQETQYFGPGTRLLVL.

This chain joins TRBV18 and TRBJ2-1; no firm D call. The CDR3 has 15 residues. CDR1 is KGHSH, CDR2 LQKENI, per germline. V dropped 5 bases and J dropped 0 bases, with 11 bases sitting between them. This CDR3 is CASSMESSSYNEQFF. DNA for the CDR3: TGTGCCAGCTCAATGGAAAGTAGCTCCTACAATGAGCAGTTCTTC.

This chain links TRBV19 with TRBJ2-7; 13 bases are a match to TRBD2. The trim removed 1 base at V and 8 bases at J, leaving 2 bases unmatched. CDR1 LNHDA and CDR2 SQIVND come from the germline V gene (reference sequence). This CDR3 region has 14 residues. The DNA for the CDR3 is TGTGCCAGTAGTATAGGGACTAGCGGGAGCAAGCAGTACTTC. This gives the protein CASSIGTSGSKQYF.

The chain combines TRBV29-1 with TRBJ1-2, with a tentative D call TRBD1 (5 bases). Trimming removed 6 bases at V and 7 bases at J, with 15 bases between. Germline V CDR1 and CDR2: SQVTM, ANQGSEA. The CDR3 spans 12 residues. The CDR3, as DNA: TGCAGCGTAGATCGGGGGGAAAGTGGCTACACCTTC. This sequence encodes CSVDRGESGYTF. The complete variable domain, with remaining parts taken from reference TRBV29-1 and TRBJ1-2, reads SAVISQKPSRDICQRGTSLTIQCQVDSQVTMMFWYRQQPGQSLTLIATANQGSEATYESGFVIDKFPISRPNLTFSTLTVSNMSPEDSSIYLCSVDRGESGYTFGSGTRLTVV.

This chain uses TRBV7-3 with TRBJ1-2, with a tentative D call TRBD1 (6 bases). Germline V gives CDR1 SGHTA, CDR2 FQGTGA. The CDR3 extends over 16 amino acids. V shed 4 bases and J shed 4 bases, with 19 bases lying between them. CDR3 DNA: TGTGCCAGCAGCTCAGTCCTGGGCGGGGGCGCCTATGGCTACACCTTC. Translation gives CASSSVLGGGAYGYTF.

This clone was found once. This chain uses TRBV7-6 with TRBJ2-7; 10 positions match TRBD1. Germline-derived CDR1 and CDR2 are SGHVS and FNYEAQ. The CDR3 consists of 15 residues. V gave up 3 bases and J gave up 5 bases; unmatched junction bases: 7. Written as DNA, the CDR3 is TGTGCCAGCAGCTTTTCTCGGGACAGGGGCCACGAGCAGTACTTC. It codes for CASSFSRDRGHEQYF.

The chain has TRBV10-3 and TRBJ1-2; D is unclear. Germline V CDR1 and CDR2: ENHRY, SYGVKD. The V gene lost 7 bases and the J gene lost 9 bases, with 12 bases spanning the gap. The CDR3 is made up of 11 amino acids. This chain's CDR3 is CAITDSDSYTF. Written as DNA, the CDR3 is TGTGCCATCACAGATTCCGACAGCTACACCTTC.

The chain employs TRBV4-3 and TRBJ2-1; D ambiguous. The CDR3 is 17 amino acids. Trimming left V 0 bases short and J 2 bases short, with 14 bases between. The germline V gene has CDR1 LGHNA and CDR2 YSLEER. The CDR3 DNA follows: TGCGCCAGCAGCCAAGATTCGCGGCTTGGCACCTACAATGAGCAGTTCTTC. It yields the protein CASSQDSRLGTYNEQFF.

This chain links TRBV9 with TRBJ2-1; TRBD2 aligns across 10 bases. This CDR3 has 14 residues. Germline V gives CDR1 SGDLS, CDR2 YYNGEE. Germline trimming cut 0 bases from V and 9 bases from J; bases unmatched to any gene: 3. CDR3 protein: CASSVAPSGSEQFF. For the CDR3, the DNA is TGTGCCAGCAGCGTAGCCCCTAGCGGGAGTGAGCAGTTCTTC. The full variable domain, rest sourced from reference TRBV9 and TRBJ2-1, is DSGVTQTPKHLITATGQRVTLRCSPRSGDLSVYWYQQSLDQGLQFLIQYYNGEERAKGNILERFSAQQFPDLHSELNLSSLELGDSALYFCASSVAPSGSEQFFGPGTRLTVL.

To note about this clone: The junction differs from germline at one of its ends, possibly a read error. CDR3: CASSSPGQEQFF. The CDR3 DNA reads as TGTGCTAGCAGCTCTCCGGGACAGGAGCAGTTCTTC. The V gene is TRBV7-7, the J gene TRBJ2-1, with 7 bases lining up with TRBD1. This CDR3 has 12 amino acids. In germline, CDR1 is SSHAT, CDR2 FNYEAQ (reference sequence). The entire variable domain, with the rest obtained from reference TRBV7-7 and TRBJ2-1, is as follows: GAGVSQSPRYKVTKRGQDVTLRCDPISSHATLYWYQQALGQGPEFLTYFNYEAQPDKSGLPSDRFSAERPEGSISTLTIQRTEQRDSAMYRCASSSPGQEQFFGPGTRLTVL.

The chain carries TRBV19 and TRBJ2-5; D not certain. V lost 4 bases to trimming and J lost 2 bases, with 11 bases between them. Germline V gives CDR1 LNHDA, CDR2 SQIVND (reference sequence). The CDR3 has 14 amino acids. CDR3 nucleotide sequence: TGTGCCAGTAGTAGAACCTGGGGACAAGAGACCCAGTACTTC. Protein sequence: CASSRTWGQETQYF.

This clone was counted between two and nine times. The CDR3 nucleotides read TGTGCCAGCAGCGGGGGACAGAGATATATTAACTATGGCTACACCTTC. This gives the protein CASSGGQRYINYGYTF. The chain has TRBV7-9 and TRBJ1-2, with 7 nucleotides matching TRBD1. The germline V gene encodes CDR1 SEHNR and CDR2 FQNEAQ (reference sequence). The trim removed 5 bases at V and 1 base at J, leaving 10 bases unmatched. This CDR3 region has 16 residues. The whole variable domain, remainder taken from reference TRBV7-9 and TRBJ1-2, is DTGVSQNPRHKITKRGQNVTFRCDPISEHNRLYWYRQTLGQGPEFLTYFQNEAQLEKSRLLSDRFSAERPKGSFSTLEIQRTEQGDSAMYLCASSGGQRYINYGYTFGSGTRLTVV.

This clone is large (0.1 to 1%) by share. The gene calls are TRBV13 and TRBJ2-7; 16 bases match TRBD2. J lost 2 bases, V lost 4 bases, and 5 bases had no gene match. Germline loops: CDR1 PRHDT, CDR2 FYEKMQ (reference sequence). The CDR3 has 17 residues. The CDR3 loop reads CASSYMGLAGGPYEQYF. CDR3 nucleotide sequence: TGTGCCAGCAGCTATATGGGACTAGCGGGAGGGCCCTACGAGCAGTACTTC. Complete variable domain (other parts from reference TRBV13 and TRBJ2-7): AAGVIQSPRHLIKEKRETATLKCYPIPRHDTVYWYQQGPGQDPQFLISFYEKMQSDKGSIPDRFSAQQFSDYHSELNMSSLELGDSALYFCASSYMGLAGGPYEQYFGPGTRLTVT.

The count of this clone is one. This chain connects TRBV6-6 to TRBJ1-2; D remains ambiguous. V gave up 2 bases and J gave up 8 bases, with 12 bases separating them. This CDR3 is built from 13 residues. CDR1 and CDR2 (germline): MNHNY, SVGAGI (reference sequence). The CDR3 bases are TGTGCCAGCAGTTACGTGGACCGACACGGCTACACCTTC. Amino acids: CASSYVDRHGYTF.

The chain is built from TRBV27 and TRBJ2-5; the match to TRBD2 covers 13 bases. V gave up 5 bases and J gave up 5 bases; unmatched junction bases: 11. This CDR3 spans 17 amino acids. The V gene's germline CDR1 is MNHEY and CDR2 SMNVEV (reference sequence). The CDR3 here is CASSRRTSGSRMETQYF. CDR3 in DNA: TGTGCCAGCAGTAGGAGGACTAGCGGGAGTAGAATGGAGACCCAGTACTTC.

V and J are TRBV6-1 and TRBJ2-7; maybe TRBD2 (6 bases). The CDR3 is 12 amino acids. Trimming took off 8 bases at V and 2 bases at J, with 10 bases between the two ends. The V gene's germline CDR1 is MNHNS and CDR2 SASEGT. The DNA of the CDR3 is TGTGCCAGCGCGGAGGGCCCCTACGAGCAGTACTTC. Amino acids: CASAEGPYEQYF.

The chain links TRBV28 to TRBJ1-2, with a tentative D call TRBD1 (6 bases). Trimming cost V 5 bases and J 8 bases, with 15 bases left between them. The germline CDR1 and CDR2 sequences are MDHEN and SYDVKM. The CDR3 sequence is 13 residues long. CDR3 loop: CASSLGQYLGYTF. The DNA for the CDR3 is TGTGCCAGCAGTCTCGGACAGTATCTGGGCTACACCTTC.

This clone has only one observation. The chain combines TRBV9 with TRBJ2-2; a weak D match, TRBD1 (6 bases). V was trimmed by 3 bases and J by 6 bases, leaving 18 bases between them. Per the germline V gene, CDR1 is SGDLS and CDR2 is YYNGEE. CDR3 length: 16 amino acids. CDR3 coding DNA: TGTGCCAGCAGCGAGAGGGGGTTCAGGGAACCCGGGGAGCTGTTTTTT. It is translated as CASSERGFREPGELFF.

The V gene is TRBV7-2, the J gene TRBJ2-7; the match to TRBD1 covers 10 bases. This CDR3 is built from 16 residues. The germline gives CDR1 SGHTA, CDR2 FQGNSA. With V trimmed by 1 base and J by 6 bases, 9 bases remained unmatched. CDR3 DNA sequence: TGTGCCAGCAGCTTAGATTCCGGGACAGGGGCCTCCGAGCAGTACTTC. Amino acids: CASSLDSGTGASEQYF.

CDR3 residues: CASMRAAITDTQYF. The CDR3 nucleotides are TGTGCCAGCATGAGGGCAGCAATCACAGATACGCAGTATTTT. This sequence joins TRBV5-8 and TRBJ2-3; D perhaps matches TRBD2 (5 bases). Between the trimmed V and J ends, which lost 6 bases and 2 bases, there was a span of 13 bases. Looked up from germline, CDR1 is SGHTS and CDR2 is YDEGEE. This CDR3 has 14 amino acids.

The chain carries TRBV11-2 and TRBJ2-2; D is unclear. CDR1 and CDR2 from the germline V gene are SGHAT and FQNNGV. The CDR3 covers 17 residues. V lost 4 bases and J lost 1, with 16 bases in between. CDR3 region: CASSYTRRILNTGELFF. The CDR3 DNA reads TGTGCCAGCAGCTACACCAGACGCATATTGAACACCGGGGAGCTGTTTTTT.

The DNA of the CDR3 is TGTGCCAGCAGTTTACCTATGGACAGCGGCACTGAAGCTTTCTTT. It is translated as CASSLPMDSGTEAFF. The gene calls are TRBV28 and TRBJ1-1, with TRBD1 as a possible D gene (6 bases). V was pared by 2 bases and J by 4 bases, with 14 bases between. The V gene's germline CDR1 is MDHEN and CDR2 SYDVKM. This CDR3 is 15 amino acids long. Combining the CDR3 with reference TRBV28 and TRBJ1-1 gives the whole variable domain DVKVTQSSRYLVKRTGEKVFLECVQDMDHENMFWYRQDPGLGLRLIYFSYDVKMKEKGDIPEGYSVSREKKERFSLILESASTNQTSMYLCASSLPMDSGTEAFFGQGTRLTVV.

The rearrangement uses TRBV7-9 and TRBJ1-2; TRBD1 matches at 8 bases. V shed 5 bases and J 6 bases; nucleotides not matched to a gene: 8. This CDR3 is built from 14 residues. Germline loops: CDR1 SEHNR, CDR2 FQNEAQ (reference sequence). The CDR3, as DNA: TGTGCCAGCAGCCCGACGCAGGGGGCGGATGGCTACACCTTC. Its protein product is CASSPTQGADGYTF.

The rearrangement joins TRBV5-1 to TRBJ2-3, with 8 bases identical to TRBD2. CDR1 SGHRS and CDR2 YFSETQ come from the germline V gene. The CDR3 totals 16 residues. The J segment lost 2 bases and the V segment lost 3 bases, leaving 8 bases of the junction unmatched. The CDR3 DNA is TGCGCCAGCAGCTCGCAGCGGGAGACAACCACAGATACGCAGTATTTT. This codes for CASSSQRETTTDTQYF.

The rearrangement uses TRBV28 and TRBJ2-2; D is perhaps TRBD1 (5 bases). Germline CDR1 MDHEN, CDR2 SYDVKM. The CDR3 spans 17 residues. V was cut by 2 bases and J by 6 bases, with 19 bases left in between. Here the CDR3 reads CASSLPLPGMAAGELFF. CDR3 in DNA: TGTGCCAGCAGTTTACCCCTGCCAGGGATGGCGGCCGGGGAGCTGTTTTTT.

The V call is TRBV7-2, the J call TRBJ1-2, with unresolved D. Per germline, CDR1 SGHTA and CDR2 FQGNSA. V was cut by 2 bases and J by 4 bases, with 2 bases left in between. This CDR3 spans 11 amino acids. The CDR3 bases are TGTGCCAGCAGCTTAAGCTATGGCTACACCTTC. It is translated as CASSLSYGYTF.

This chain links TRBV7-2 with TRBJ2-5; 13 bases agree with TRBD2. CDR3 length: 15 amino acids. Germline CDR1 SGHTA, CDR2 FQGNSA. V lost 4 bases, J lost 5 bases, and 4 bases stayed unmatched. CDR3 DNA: TGTGCCAGCAGCTCGGGACTAGCGGGATTCGAGACCCAGTACTTC. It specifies CASSSGLAGFETQYF.

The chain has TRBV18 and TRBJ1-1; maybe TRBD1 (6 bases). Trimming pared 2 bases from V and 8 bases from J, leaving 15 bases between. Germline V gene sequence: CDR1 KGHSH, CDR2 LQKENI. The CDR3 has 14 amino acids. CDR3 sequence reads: CASSPRGTTAEAFF. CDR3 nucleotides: TGTGCCAGCTCACCAAGGGGGACGACGGCAGAAGCTTTCTTT.